This record looks at one T cell receptor beta chain sequence and its context. This specimen comes from a study of blood T cell repertoires in COVID-19. Study context: COVID-19 samples, acute and convalescent, were from the United States, Italy and Spain. The cDNA or gDNA used as material had been derived from T cells, B-cell-depleted T cells, or PBMCs.

The germline V gene has CDR1 MNHEY and CDR2 SVGEGT. Trimming removed 3 bases from V and 5 bases from J, with 11 bases in between. CDR3 length: 14 residues. Here immunoSEQ multiplex PCR was the method, and the copy in TCRdb shows in-frame clones only, minus some. The data hold approximately 160,000 clones, with approximately 87% observed a single time. Sequencing was done on a sample of peripheral blood. The rearrangement links TRBV6-2 or TRBV6-3 to TRBJ2-1; tentative D call: TRBD1 (5 bases). This receptor was obtained from a woman aged 70-85 years with acute or convalescent COVID-19. The CDR3 here is CASSYFTGDNEQFF. In DNA, the CDR3 is TGTGCCAGCAGTTATTTTACAGGCGACAATGAGCAGTTCTTC.